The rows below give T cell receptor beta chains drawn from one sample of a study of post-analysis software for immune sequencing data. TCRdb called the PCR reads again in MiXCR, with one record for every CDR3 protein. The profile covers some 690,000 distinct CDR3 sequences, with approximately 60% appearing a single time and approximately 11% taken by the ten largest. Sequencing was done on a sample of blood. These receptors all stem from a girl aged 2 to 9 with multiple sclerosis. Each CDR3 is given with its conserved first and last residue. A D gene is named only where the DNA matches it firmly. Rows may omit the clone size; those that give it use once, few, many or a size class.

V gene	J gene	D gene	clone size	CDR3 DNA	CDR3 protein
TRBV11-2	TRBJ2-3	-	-	TGTGCCAGCAGCCCAGAGGCCTACTCTGGAACGCAGTATTTT	CASSPEAYSGTQYF
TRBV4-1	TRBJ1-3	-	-	TGCGCCAGCACCGAGCAGGCTGGAAACACCATATATTTT	CASTEQAGNTIYF
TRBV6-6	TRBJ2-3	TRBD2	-	TGTGCCAGCAGTTCCCTAGCGGGGATGGCAGATACGCAGTATTTT	CASSSLAGMADTQYF
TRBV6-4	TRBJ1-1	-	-	TGTGCCAGCAGTGACCGGGACAACACTGAAGCTTTCTTT	CASSDRDNTEAFF
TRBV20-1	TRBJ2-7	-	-	TGCAGTGCTAGGGATGATGAACAGGGTATCAACGAGCAGTACTTC	CSARDDEQGINEQYF
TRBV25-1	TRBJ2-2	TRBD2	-	TGTGCCAGCAGTGATCCTCGGACTAGCGGACGAATCACCGGGGAGCTGTTTTTT	CASSDPRTSGRITGELFF
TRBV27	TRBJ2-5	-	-	TGTGCCAGCAGTGAAGGGGTGAGAGAGACCCAGTACTTC	CASSEGVRETQYF
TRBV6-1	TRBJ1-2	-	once	TGTGCCAGCAGTGATAGCCCACACTATGGCTACACCTTC	CASSDSPHYGYTF
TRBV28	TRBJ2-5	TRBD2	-	TGTGCCAGCAGTTTAGGGGGGGTAGGAGGCCAAGAGACCCAGTACTTC	CASSLGGVGGQETQYF
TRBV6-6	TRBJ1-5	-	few	TGTGCCTCCCGGGCCTCGGTGACCAATCAGCCCCAGCATTTT	CASRASVTNQPQHF
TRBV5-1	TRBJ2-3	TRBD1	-	TGCGCCAGCAGCCCGGGGACAGGGTATAGCACAGATACGCAGTATTTT	CASSPGTGYSTDTQYF
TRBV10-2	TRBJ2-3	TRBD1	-	TGCGCCAGCGACCCAAACAGGGGGCAAAGCACAGATACGCAGTATTTT	CASDPNRGQSTDTQYF
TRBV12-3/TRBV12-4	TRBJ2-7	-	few	TGTGCCAGCAGGCCGACAGGTTCAAAAGGGGACGAGCAGTACTTC	CASRPTGSKGDEQYF
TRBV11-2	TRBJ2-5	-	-	TGTGCCAGCAGCTTAGGAGGACTTACTCAAGAGACCCAGTACTTC	CASSLGGLTQETQYF
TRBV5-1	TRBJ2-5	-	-	TGCGCCAGCAGCTTGGTGGTCCGCGGGGAGACCCAGTACTTC	CASSLVVRGETQYF
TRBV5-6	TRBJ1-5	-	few	TGTGCCAGCAGCTTGACGCAGGGTAATCAGCCCCAGCATTTT	CASSLTQGNQPQHF
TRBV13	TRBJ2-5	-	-	TGTGCCAGCAGCTTAAAACTTCGGGAGAATCTAGAGACCCAGTACTTC	CASSLKLRENLETQYF
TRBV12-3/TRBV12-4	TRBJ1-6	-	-	TGTGCCAGCAGAACTGGACGGACCTATAGGTCACCCCTCCACTTT	CASRTGRTYRSPLHF
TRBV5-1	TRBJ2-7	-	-	TGCGCCAGCAGCCAACTGGACAGCGAGCAGTACTTC	CASSQLDSEQYF
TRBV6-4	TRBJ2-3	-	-	TGTGCCAGCAGTGCAGGGCGGCTGAGCACAGATACGCAGTATTTT	CASSAGRLSTDTQYF
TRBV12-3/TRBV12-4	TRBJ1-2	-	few	TGTGCCAGCAGCCCCAATGGACAGAGCTATGGCTACACCTTC	CASSPNGQSYGYTF
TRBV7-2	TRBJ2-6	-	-	TGTGCCAGCACCCTATCTGGGGCCAACGTCCTGACTTTC	CASTLSGANVLTF
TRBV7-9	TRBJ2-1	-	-	TGTGCCAGCAGCCCCCCGAGGGAAACTATCTCCTACAATGAGCAGTTCTTC	CASSPPRETISYNEQFF